What follows is one T cell receptor beta chain and its context. Antigen specificity is unknown. The data stem from a study of T cell responses to AZD1222 COVID-19 vaccine. The study, taken as a whole, reports: Spike was spanned by vaccine-associated CD4 TCRs, which were dominant at 160-218 and 743-854.

Sequenced by immunoSEQ multiplex PCR; TCRdb stores in-frame clones only, minus some. Among over 100,000 clones, about 94% were seen once, and the ten largest hold less than 6.5%. The TCR originated in an adult in good health. Sequences were derived from peripheral blood, sampled on day 0 of AZD1222 vaccination.

CDR3 sequence reads: CASRTQGANEQYF. As DNA, the CDR3 is TGTGCCAGCCGAACCCAGGGGGCGAACGAGCAGTACTTC. The chain couples TRBV27 to TRBJ2-7; 8 bases fit TRBD1. Germline CDR1 MNHEY, CDR2 SMNVEV (reference sequence). The CDR3 totals 13 residues. The ends lost 8 bases at V and 5 bases at J; junction bases unmatched: 8.